The table lists the clone carrying this T cell receptor beta chain with many counts. What it binds is unknown. This record comes from a study of T cell repertoires in cytomegalovirus infection. Turning to the study itself: Indicated by public TCR beta signatures were CMV infection and matching HLA type. Study-wide points: Summed public TCR beta family frequency identified CMV carriers bearing the relevant HLA. Dominating the ex vivo response were HLA-C-restricted CMV-specific TCR beta clonotypes.

There are 14 residues in the CDR3. V lost 0 bases, J lost 1 base, and 5 bases lay in between. Germline loops: CDR1 SGHVS, CDR2 FQNEAQ. TCRdb reprocessed the reads via MiXCR and lists one record per CDR3 protein. The table has over 300,000 distinct CDR3 sequences, about a sixth seen once. The sample consisted of PBMCs. This TCR derives from a human donor in good health (CMV status not recorded). Some clones in this sample may be carry-over from other donors' samples. The chain joins TRBV7-8 to TRBJ2-3, with D uncertain. CDR3 DNA sequence: TGTGCCAGCAGCTTAGCCTCCCGCACAGATACGCAGTATTTT. It is translated as CASSLASRTDTQYF. Using reference TRBV7-8 and TRBJ2-3 for the parts outside the CDR3, the full variable domain is GAGVSQSPRYKVAKRGQDVALRCDPISGHVSLFWYQQALGQGPEFLTYFQNEAQLDKSGLPSDRFFAERPEGSVSTLKIQRTQQEDSAVYLCASSLASRTDTQYFGPGTRLTVL.